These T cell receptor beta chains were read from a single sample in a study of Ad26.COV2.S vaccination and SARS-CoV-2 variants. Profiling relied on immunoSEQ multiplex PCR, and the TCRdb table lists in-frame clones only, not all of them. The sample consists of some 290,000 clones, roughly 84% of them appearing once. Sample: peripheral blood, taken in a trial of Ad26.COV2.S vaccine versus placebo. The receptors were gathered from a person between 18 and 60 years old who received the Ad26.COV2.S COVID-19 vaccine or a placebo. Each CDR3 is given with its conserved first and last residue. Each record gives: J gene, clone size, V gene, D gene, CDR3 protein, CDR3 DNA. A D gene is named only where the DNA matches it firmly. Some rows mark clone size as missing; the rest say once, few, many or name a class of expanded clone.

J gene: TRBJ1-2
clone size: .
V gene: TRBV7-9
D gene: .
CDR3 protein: CASSYAGGYTF
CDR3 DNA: TGTGCCAGCAGCTACGCAGGGGGCTACACCTTC

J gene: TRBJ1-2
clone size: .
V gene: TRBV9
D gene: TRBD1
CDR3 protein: CASSVGTAGTGGNYGYTF
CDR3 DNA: TGTGCCAGCAGCGTAGGTACCGCCGGGACAGGGGGGAACTATGGCTACACCTTC

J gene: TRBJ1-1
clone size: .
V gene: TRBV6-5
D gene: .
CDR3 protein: CASSYQRNTEAFF
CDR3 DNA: TGTGCCAGCAGTTACCAGAGAAACACTGAAGCTTTCTTT

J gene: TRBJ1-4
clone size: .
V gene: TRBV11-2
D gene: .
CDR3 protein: CASSKGQEKLFF
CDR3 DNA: TGTGCCAGCAGTAAAGGGCAGGAAAAACTGTTTTTT

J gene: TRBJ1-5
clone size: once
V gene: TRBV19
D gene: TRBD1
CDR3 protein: CASSTGGSQPQHF
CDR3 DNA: TGTGCCAGTAGTACAGGGGGCAGTCAGCCCCAGCATTTT

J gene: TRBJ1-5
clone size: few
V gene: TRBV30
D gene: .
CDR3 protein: CAWSAGGGQPQHF
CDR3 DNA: TGTGCCTGGAGTGCTGGGGGAGGACAGCCCCAGCATTTT

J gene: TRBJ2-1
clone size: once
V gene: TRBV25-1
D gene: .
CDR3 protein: CASSVWGTYNEQFF
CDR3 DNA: TGTGCCAGCAGTGTTTGGGGTACCTACAATGAGCAGTTCTTC

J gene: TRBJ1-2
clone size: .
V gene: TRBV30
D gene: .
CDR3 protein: CAWSPLNYGYTF
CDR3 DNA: TGTGCCTGGAGTCCCTTAAACTATGGCTACACCTTC

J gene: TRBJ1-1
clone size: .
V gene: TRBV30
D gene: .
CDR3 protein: CAWSLTPLSEAFF
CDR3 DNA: TGTGCCTGGAGTTTGACCCCCTTGTCTGAAGCTTTCTTT

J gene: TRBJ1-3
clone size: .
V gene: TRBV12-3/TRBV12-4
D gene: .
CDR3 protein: CASRPGSGNTIYF
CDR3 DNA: TGTGCCAGCAGACCCGGGTCTGGAAACACCATATATTTT

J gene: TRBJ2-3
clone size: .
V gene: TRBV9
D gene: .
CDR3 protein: CASSGPGGDTQYF
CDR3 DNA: TGTGCCAGCAGCGGACCCGGGGGAGATACGCAGTATTTT

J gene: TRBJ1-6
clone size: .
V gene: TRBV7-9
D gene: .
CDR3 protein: CASSLFLGSPLHF
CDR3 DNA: TGTGCCAGCAGCCTCTTCCTCGGCTCACCCCTCCACTTT

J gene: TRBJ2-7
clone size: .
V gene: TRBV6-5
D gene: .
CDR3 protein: CASSYSVQDYEQYF
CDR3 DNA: TGTGCCAGCAGTTACTCGGTTCAGGACTACGAGCAGTACTTC

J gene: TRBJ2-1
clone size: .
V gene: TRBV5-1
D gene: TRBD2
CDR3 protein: CASSSSSGGVSEQFF
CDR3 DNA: TGCGCCAGCAGCTCCTCTAGCGGGGGGGTTTCGGAGCAGTTCTTC

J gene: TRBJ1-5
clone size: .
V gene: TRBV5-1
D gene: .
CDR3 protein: CASSIEGFQPQHF
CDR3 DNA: TGCGCCAGCAGCATCGAGGGGTTCCAGCCCCAGCATTTT

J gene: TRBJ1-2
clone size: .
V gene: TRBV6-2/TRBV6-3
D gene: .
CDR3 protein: CASSYDPGEGYTF
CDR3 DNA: TGTGCCAGCAGTTACGATCCAGGGGAAGGCTACACCTTC

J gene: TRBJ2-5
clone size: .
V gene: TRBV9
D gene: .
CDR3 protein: CASSGETQYF
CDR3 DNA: TGTGCCAGCAGCGGGGAGACCCAGTACTTC

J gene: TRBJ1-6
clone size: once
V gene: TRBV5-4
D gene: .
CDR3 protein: CASSSIGSPLHF
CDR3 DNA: TGTGCCAGCAGCTCAATCGGTTCACCCCTCCACTTT